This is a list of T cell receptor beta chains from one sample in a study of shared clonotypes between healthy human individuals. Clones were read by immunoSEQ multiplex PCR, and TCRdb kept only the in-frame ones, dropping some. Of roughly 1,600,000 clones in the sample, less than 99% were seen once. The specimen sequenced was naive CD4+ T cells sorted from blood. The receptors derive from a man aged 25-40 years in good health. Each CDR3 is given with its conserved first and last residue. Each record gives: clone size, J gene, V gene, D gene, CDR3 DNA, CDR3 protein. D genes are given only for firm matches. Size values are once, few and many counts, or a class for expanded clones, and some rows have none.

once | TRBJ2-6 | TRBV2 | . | TGTGCCAGCAGATCCCCTGGAGCCAACGTCCTGACTTTC | CASRSPGANVLTF
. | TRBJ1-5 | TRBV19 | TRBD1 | TGTGCCAGTACACGGGGACAGGATAGCAATCAGCCCCAGCATTTT | CASTRGQDSNQPQHF
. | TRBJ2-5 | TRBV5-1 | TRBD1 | TGCGCCAGCAGCTTGAGGTTGGGACAGGGAGGCGAGACCCAGTACTTC | CASSLRLGQGGETQYF
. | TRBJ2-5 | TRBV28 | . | TGTGCCAGCAGTATTACCCCAAGTACCCAGTACTTC | CASSITPSTQYF
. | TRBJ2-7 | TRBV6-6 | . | TGTGCCAGCAGTTACTCTACCTACGAGCAGTACTTC | CASSYSTYEQYF
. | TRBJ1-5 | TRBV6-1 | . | TGTGCCAGCAGTGCTGCAGGGGCCCATCAGCCCCAGCATTTT | CASSAAGAHQPQHF
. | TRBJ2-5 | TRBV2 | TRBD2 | TGTGCCAGCGGACCGGGGGGGAGGGAGACCCAGTACTTC | CASGPGGRETQYF
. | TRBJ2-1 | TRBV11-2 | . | TGTGCCAGCAGCCCGGGGTTAGCCACCTACAATGAGCAGTTCTTC | CASSPGLATYNEQFF
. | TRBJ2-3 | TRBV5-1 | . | TGCGCCAGCAGCTCTCAGGGGACTGCAGATACGCAGTATTTT | CASSSQGTADTQYF
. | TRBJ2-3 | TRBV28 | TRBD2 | TGTGCCAGCACCAAAGCGGGAACCGTCGATACGCAGTATTTT | CASTKAGTVDTQYF
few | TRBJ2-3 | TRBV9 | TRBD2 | TGTGCCAGCAGCGTACTAGCGGGAGTTTTTGATACGCAGTATTTT | CASSVLAGVFDTQYF
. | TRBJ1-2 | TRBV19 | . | TGTGCCAGTAGTAGGGACATTACTAACTATGGCTACACCTTC | CASSRDITNYGYTF
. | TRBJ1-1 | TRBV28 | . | TGTGCCAGCAGTTTATCTTCTGAAGCTTTCTTT | CASSLSSEAFF
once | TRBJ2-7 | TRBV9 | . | TGTGCCAGCAGCTGGCGACCCAACTACGAGCAGTACTTC | CASSWRPNYEQYF
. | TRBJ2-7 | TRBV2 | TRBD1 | TGTGCCAGCGGATGGGACAGGGGATCCTACGAGCAGTACTTC | CASGWDRGSYEQYF
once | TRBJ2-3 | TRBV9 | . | TGTGCCAGCAGCTTTCAGGGGGGAGGCACAGATACGCAGTATTTT | CASSFQGGGTDTQYF
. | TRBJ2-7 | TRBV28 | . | TGTGCCAGCAGTTTAAACCTAGCCACCTACGAGCAGTACTTC | CASSLNLATYEQYF
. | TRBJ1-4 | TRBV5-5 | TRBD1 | TGTGCCAGCAGCTTCCGACAGGGCCAGGGAGAAAAACTGTTTTTT | CASSFRQGQGEKLFF
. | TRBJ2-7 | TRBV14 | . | TGTGCCAGCAGCAACCGGCACGGTTCCTACGAGCAGTACTTC | CASSNRHGSYEQYF
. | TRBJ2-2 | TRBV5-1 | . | TGCGCCAGCACCCCACTTGGGGGGAACACCGGGGAGCTGTTTTTT | CASTPLGGNTGELFF
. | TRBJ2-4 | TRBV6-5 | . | TGTGCCAGCAGTTACCGAGGGAACAAAAACATTCAGTACTTC | CASSYRGNKNIQYF
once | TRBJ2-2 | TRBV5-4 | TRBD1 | TGTGCCAGCAGCTTGCCTACAGGGGGTTACGGGGAGCTGTTTTTT | CASSLPTGGYGELFF
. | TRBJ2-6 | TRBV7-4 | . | TGTGCCAGCAGCTCCGAATCCAGCTCACAAAGTCGGGCCAACGTCCTGACTTTC | CASSSESSSQSRANVLTF
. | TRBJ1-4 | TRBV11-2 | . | TGTGCCAGCAGCCCAAACACTGGGATGAATGAAAAACTGTTTTTT | CASSPNTGMNEKLFF
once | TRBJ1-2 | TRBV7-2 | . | TGTGCCAGCAGCCTATATACACGGACCGATAACTATGGCTACACCTTC | CASSLYTRTDNYGYTF
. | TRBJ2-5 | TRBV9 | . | TGTGCCAGCAGCGTAGGAGAGACGGGGCGAGAGACCCAGTACTTC | CASSVGETGRETQYF
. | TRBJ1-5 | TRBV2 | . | TGTGCCAGCAGTGAAACTGGGCAGGGGATTCAGCCCCAGCATTTT | CASSETGQGIQPQHF
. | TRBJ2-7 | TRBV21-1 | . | TGTGCCAGCAGCAAAGCGTCGGCAACCTACGAGCAGTACTTC | CASSKASATYEQYF
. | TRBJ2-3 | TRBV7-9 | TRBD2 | TGTGCCAGCAGCTTTAGCGGGAGAGGGACAGATACGCAGTATTTT | CASSFSGRGTDTQYF
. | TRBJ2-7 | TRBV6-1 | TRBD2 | TGTGCCAGCAGTGTTGGTAGCGGGAGCTCCTACGAGCAGTACTTC | CASSVGSGSSYEQYF
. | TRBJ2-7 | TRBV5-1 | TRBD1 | TGCGCCAGCAGCAACCTCAAGGACAGGAAAGACTACGAGCAGTACTTC | CASSNLKDRKDYEQYF
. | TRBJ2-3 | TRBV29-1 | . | TGCAGCGTTTCAACAGGGCAGGGAGATACGCAGTATTTT | CSVSTGQGDTQYF
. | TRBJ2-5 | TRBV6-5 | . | TGTGCCAGCAGTCTCCGGGGTCCCCAAGAGACCCAGTACTTC | CASSLRGPQETQYF
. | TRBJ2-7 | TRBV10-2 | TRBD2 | TGCGCCAGCAGGGGGAAACTAGCGGGAGGCTACGAGCAGTACTTC | CASRGKLAGGYEQYF
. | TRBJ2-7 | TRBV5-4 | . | TGTGCCAGCAGCCCCGCAAGCTCCTACGAGCAGTACTTC | CASSPASSYEQYF
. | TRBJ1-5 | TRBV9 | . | TGTGCCAGCAGCACGGACATTTCCAATCAGCCCCAGCATTTT | CASSTDISNQPQHF
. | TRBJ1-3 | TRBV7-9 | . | TGTGCCGGCCAGAGTGCCTTGGGCTCTGGAAACACCATATATTTT | CAGQSALGSGNTIYF
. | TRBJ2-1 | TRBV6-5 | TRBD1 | TGTGCCAGCAGTTCCGGGACAGGGTCCTACAATGAGCAGTTCTTC | CASSSGTGSYNEQFF
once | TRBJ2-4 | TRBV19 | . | TGTGCCAGTAGTATTCGGGACGGTCCCGCAGTAGCCAAAAACATTCAGTACTTC | CASSIRDGPAVAKNIQYF
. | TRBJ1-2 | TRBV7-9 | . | TGTGCCAGCAGCTTAAGGGAGGAATTAAGCTATGGCTACACCTTC | CASSLREELSYGYTF
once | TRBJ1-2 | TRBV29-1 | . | TGCAGCGGTAGGACAGCTAACTATGGCTACACCTTC | CSGRTANYGYTF
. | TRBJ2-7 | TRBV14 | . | TGTGCCAGCAGCCAAGATCTCGGGTCCTACGAGCAGTACTTC | CASSQDLGSYEQYF
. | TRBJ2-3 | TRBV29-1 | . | TGCAGCACCCTTCCGAGGGCAGCGAGCACAGATACGCAGTATTTT | CSTLPRAASTDTQYF
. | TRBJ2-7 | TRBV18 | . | TGTGCCAGCTCACCTTCGTCGGGGCCCTACGAGCAGTACTTC | CASSPSSGPYEQYF
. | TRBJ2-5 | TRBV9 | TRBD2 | TGTGCCAGCAGCGTAGGCGCGGGAGGGGGAGAGACCCAGTACTTC | CASSVGAGGGETQYF
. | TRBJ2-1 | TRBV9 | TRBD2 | TGTGCCAGCACTGGGCTAGCGGAGGACAATGAGCAGTTCTTC | CASTGLAEDNEQFF
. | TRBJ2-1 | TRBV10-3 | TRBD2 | TGTGCCATCAGTGGGGGGGTGGGACTAGCGGAGCTGGACAATGAGCAGTTCTTC | CAISGGVGLAELDNEQFF
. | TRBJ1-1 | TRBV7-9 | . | TGTGCCAGCAGCAGACGGACGGCTTACACTGAAGCTTTCTTT | CASSRRTAYTEAFF
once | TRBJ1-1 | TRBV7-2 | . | TGTGCCAGCGGTATAGGGGGGAACACTGAAGCTTTCTTT | CASGIGGNTEAFF
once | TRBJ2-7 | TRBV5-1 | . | TGCGCCAGCAGCTTGTCCGGGCTGGGCTACGAGCAGTACTTC | CASSLSGLGYEQYF
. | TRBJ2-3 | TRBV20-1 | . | TGCAGTGCCCTCGGGAATACGCAGTATTTT | CSALGNTQYF